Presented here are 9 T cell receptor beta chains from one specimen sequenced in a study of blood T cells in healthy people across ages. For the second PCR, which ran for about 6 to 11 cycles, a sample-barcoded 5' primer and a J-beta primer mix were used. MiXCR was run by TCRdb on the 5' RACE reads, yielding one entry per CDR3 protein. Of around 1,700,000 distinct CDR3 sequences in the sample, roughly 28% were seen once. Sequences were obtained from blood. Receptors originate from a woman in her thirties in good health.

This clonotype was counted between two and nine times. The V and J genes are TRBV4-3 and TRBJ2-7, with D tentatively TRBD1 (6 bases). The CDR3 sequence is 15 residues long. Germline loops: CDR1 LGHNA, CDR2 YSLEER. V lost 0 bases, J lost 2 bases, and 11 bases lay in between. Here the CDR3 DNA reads TGCGCCAGCAGCCAAGATCGGGACACACCCTACGAGCAGTACTTC. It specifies CASSQDRDTPYEQYF.

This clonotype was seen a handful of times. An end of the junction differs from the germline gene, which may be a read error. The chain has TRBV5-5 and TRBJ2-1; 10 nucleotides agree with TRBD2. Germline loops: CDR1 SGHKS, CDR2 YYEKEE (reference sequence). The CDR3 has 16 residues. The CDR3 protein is CAISSLSGGPYNEQFF. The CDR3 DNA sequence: TGTGCCATCAGCTCCCTTAGCGGGGGGCCTTACAATGAGCAGTTCTTC.

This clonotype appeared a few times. CDR3 sequence (DNA): TGTGCCAGCAGCCCGAGGGACAAGACCCTATACAATGAGCAGTTCTTC. This gives the protein CASSPRDKTLYNEQFF. The V call is TRBV3-1, the J call TRBJ2-1; possible D gene TRBD1, 6 bases. V lost 4 bases and J 4 bases, leaving 17 bases between the germline ends. Germline assignment: CDR1 LGHDT and CDR2 YNNKEL (reference sequence). This CDR3 contains 16 residues.

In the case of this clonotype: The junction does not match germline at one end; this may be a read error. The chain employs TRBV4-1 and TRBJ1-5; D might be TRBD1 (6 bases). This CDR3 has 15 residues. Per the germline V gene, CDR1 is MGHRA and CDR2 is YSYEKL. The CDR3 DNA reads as TGCACCAGCAGCCACCTGGGGGGCCGGGATCAGCCCCAGCATTTT. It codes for CTSSHLGGRDQPQHF.

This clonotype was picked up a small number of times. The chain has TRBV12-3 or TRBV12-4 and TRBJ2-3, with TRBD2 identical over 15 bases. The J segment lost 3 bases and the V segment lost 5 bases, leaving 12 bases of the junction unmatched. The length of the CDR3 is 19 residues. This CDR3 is CASSPGLAGGLLSTDTQYF. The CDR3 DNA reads TGTGCCAGCAGTCCCGGACTAGCGGGAGGGCTCCTATCTACAGATACGCAGTATTTT.

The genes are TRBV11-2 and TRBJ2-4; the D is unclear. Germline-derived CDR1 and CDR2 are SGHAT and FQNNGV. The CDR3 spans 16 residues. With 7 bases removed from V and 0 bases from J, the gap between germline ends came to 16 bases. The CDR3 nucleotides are TGTGCCAGCAAGGTGACGGTGGGCCTAGCCAAAAACATTCAGTACTTC. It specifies CASKVTVGLAKNIQYF. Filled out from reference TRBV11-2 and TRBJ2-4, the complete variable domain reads EAGVAQSPRYKIIEKRQSVAFWCNPISGHATLYWYQQILGQGPKLLIQFQNNGVVDDSQLPKDRFSAERLKGVDSTLKIQPAKLEDSAVYLCASKVTVGLAKNIQYFGAGTRLSVL.

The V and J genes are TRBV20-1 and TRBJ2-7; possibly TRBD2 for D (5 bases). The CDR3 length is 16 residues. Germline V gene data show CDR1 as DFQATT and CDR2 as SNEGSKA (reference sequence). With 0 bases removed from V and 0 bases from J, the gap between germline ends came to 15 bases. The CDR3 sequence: CSARERAGVFSYEQYF. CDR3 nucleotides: TGCAGTGCTAGAGAGCGGGCCGGGGTGTTCTCCTACGAGCAGTACTTC.

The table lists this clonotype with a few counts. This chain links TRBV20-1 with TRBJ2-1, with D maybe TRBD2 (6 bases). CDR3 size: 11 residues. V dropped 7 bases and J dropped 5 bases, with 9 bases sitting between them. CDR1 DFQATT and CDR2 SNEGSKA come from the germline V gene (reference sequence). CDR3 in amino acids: CSVRTNNEQFF. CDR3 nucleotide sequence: TGCAGTGTCAGGACTAACAATGAGCAGTTCTTC.

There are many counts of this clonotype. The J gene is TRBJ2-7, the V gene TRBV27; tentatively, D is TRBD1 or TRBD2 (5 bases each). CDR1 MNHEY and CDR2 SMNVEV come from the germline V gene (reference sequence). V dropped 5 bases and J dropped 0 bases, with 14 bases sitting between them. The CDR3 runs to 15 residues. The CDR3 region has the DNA TGTGCCAGCAGTACTAACAGGAGGAGCTCCTACGAGCAGTACTTC. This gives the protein CASSTNRRSSYEQYF.